The rows below give T cell receptor beta chains drawn from one sample of a study of vaccination and CD4 T cells after COVID-19. TCRdb processed the PCR reads anew with MiXCR; each CDR3 protein has one entry. The sample lists some 14,000 distinct CDR3 sequences, roughly 71% occurring once. No antigen has been assigned to these receptors. Sequencing used CD4+ T cells from blood, cultured in vitro. The origin of the receptors is a human donor who had recovered from COVID-19. Both conserved end residues are part of each CDR3. The D gene is left open where the match is weak. Clone size appears in some rows only: once, few, many, or a class for an expanded clone.

v_call	clone_size	d_call	j_call	cdr3_aa	cdr3_nt
TRBV6-1	NA	TRBD1	TRBJ2-7	CASRSGTAYEQYF	TGTGCCAGCAGATCCGGGACAGCCTACGAGCAGTACTTC
TRBV15	few	TRBD1	TRBJ2-1	CATSIQRGRAYNEQFF	TGTGCCACCAGCATCCAAAGGGGGCGCGCCTACAATGAGCAGTTCTTC
TRBV2	NA	NA	TRBJ2-7	CASSVPQGYEQYF	TGTGCCAGCAGCGTACCCCAGGGCTACGAGCAGTACTTC
TRBV20-1	NA	NA	TRBJ2-7	CSASASAYYEQYF	TGCAGTGCTAGTGCTAGCGCATACTACGAGCAGTACTTC
TRBV7-2	NA	TRBD1	TRBJ1-5	CASSSDGTGSNQPQHF	TGTGCCAGCAGCTCGGACGGGACAGGGTCAAATCAGCCCCAGCATTTT
TRBV6-1	NA	NA	TRBJ1-1	CASRTPPANTEAFF	TGTGCCAGCAGGACCCCCCCGGCGAACACTGAAGCTTTCTTT
TRBV7-2	NA	NA	TRBJ1-2	CASSRDPNYGYTF	TGTGCCAGCAGCCGGGATCCCAACTATGGCTACACCTTC
TRBV20-1	NA	NA	TRBJ1-5	CSASLGNQPQHF	TGCAGTGCTAGCTTGGGGAATCAGCCCCAGCATTTT
TRBV5-4	NA	NA	TRBJ2-7	CASSLAIFGPLQPHEQYF	TGTGCCAGCAGCTTGGCGATTTTCGGGCCCCTTCAGCCTCACGAGCAGTACTTC
TRBV25-1	NA	TRBD1	TRBJ2-2	CASSTGTGAGELFF	TGTGCCAGCAGCACCGGGACAGGGGCCGGGGAGCTGTTTTTT
TRBV7-3	NA	TRBD2	TRBJ2-1	CASSPGLDLNNEQFF	TGTGCCAGCAGCCCGGGACTAGACCTCAACAATGAGCAGTTCTTC
TRBV27	NA	NA	TRBJ2-1	CASSPPVYNEQFF	TGTGCCAGCAGTCCCCCGGTCTACAATGAGCAGTTCTTC
TRBV15	few	TRBD1	TRBJ1-6	CATSRDGQGESPLHF	TGTGCCACCAGCAGAGATGGGCAGGGGGAATCACCCCTCCACTTT
TRBV7-8	few	NA	TRBJ2-5	CASSSSKKGETQYF	TGTGCCAGCAGCTCGAGCAAGAAAGGAGAGACCCAGTACTTC